The 19 T cell receptor beta chains below all came from one sample that was sequenced in a study of blood T cell repertoires in COVID-19. Sequencing used immunoSEQ multiplex PCR; TCRdb keeps in-frame clones, though not all of them. Counted here are roughly 190,000 clones, approximately 90% occurring once; the ten biggest clones make up under 5%. Sequencing was done on a sample of peripheral blood. These TCRs come from a human donor in a cohort sampled during active COVID-19.

This clone has just one count. The CDR3 DNA sequence: TGTGCCAGCAGCCAAGATTTGCACGGCAGGCCCTACTTC. Its protein product is CASSQDLHGRPYF. The genes are TRBV3-1 (or the pseudogene TRBV3-2) and TRBJ2-7; D not certain. The V gene lost 0 bases and the J gene lost 13 bases, with 16 bases spanning the gap. The CDR3 covers 13 residues. Germline values: CDR1 LGHDT, CDR2 YNNKEL (reference sequence).

This chain joins TRBV28 and TRBJ2-5; tentative D call: TRBD2 (5 bases). Germline V gene lookup returns CDR1 MDHEN and CDR2 SYDVKM. The CDR3 is made up of 12 amino acids. Trimming cost V 1 base and J 7 bases, with 7 bases left between them. The CDR3 reads CASSLLEGTQYF. DNA for the CDR3: TGTGCCAGCAGTTTATTAGAGGGGACCCAGTACTTC.

The rearrangement uses TRBV6-5 and TRBJ2-1; 14 nucleotides align to TRBD2. This CDR3 contains 15 residues. J gave up 6 bases and V 5 bases, and 3 bases lay outside the gene matches. Germline lookup yields CDR1 MNHEY and CDR2 SVGAGI. The chain's CDR3 is CASSTGLAGGNEQFF. CDR3 in DNA: TGTGCCAGCAGTACCGGACTAGCGGGGGGCAATGAGCAGTTCTTC.

This chain uses TRBV6-6 with TRBJ1-5, with D maybe TRBD1 (5 bases). This CDR3 region has 14 residues. CDR1 MNHNY and CDR2 SVGAGI come from the germline V gene (reference sequence). The V and J ends lost 2 bases and 5 bases respectively, with 10 bases between them. The CDR3 DNA sequence: TGTGCCAGCAGTTACCGACAGCTTTATCAGCCCCAGCATTTT. It codes for CASSYRQLYQPQHF.

V usage is TRBV19 and J usage is TRBJ2-7; 7 positions agree with TRBD1. CDR1 is LNHDA and CDR2 is SQIVND in the germline V gene (reference sequence). Germline trimming cut 7 bases from V and 4 bases from J; bases unmatched to any gene: 7. This CDR3 comprises 13 residues. The CDR3 nucleotides are TGTGCCAGTACCGACAGGGCCGGGTACGAGCAGTACTTC. The encoded protein is CASTDRAGYEQYF.

The chain's CDR3 is CASRGQGIDEQYF. CDR3 in DNA: TGTGCCAGCAGGGGACAGGGGATCGACGAGCAGTACTTC. V is TRBV28 and J is TRBJ2-7; TRBD1 matches at 10 bases. Looked up from germline, CDR1 is MDHEN and CDR2 is SYDVKM. The CDR3 contains 13 residues. The junction had 4 bases not matched to a gene; V was cut back by 6 bases and J by 5 bases.

This clone was detected only a few times. The chain joins TRBV3-1 (or the pseudogene TRBV3-2) to TRBJ2-1, with 9 bases lining up with TRBD2. Trimming took 1 base from V and 8 from J; bases not matched to a gene: 9. Germline V lookup: CDR1 LGHDT, CDR2 YNNKEL (reference sequence). This CDR3 comprises 16 residues. The CDR3 DNA reads TGTGCCAGCAGCCAAGTGGGCCTAGCGGGACTCTATGAGCAGTTCTTC. Translation: CASSQVGLAGLYEQFF.

The chain recombines TRBV27 with TRBJ2-7; possibly TRBD2 for D (6 bases). Per the germline V gene, CDR1 is MNHEY and CDR2 is SMNVEV (reference sequence). CDR3 length: 13 amino acids. V lost 5 bases and J lost 4, with 12 bases in between. The CDR3 region is CASSKVGGYEQYF. CDR3 sequence (DNA): TGTGCCAGCAGTAAAGTCGGGGGATACGAGCAGTACTTC.

The genes are TRBV5-1 and TRBJ1-4, with D possibly being TRBD1 (5 bases). Germline assignment: CDR1 SGHRS and CDR2 YFSETQ. The CDR3 is 15 amino acids. V was pared by 4 bases and J by 5 bases, with 15 bases between. The CDR3 region is CASSVRAGGNEKLFF. CDR3 nucleotide sequence: TGCGCCAGCAGCGTAAGGGCCGGGGGGAATGAAAAACTGTTTTTT.

This clone was seen a few times. CDR3 residues: CASRGGGYEQFF. The CDR3 region has the DNA TGTGCCAGCAGGGGAGGGGGGTATGAGCAGTTCTTC. J is TRBJ2-1 and V is TRBV2; a weak D match, TRBD2 (7 bases). Trimming took off 6 bases at V and 8 bases at J, with 11 bases between the two ends. This CDR3 is 12 amino acids long. Germline CDR1 is SNHLY and CDR2 is FYNNEI.

V usage is TRBV30 and J usage is TRBJ1-1; maybe TRBD1 (5 bases). Trimming stripped 0 bases from V and 1 base from J, with 9 bases between. The CDR3 consists of 14 residues. Germline V gives CDR1 GTSNPN, CDR2 SVGIG (reference sequence). DNA of the CDR3: TGTGCCTGGAGTGTATACAGGAGGAACACTGAAGCTTTCTTT. This encodes CAWSVYRRNTEAFF.

The chain is built from TRBV28 and TRBJ2-7; 10 bases agree with TRBD1. With V trimmed by 1 base and J by 3 bases, 3 bases remained unmatched. Germline CDR1 MDHEN, CDR2 SYDVKM. This CDR3 is 15 amino acids long. The CDR3 nucleotides read TGTGCCAGCAGTTTATATGGGACAGGGGACTACGAGCAGTACTTC. This translates into CASSLYGTGDYEQYF.

This clone was seen a single time. The rearrangement joins TRBV7-2 to TRBJ2-7; 13 nucleotides align to TRBD2. The CDR3 contains 15 residues. Germline values: CDR1 SGHTA, CDR2 FQGNSA. V was clipped by 5 bases and J by 2 bases; unmatched bases: 3. DNA for the CDR3: TGTGCCAGCAGCCCAACTAGCGGGGGGGCCTACGAGCAGTACTTC. It specifies CASSPTSGGAYEQYF. The full variable domain, in which reference TRBV7-2 and TRBJ2-7 provide the parts outside the CDR3, is GAGVSQSPSNKVTEKGKDVELRCDPISGHTALYWYRQSLGQGLEFLIYFQGNSAPDKSGLPSDRFSAERTGGSVSTLTIQRTQQEDSAVYLCASSPTSGGAYEQYFGPGTRLTVT.

The rearrangement links TRBV4-1 to TRBJ2-7, with D unclear. Germline V gene sequence: CDR1 MGHRA, CDR2 YSYEKL. V lost 1 base to trimming and J lost 0 bases, with 13 bases between them. This CDR3 has 16 amino acids. The CDR3 coding sequence is TGCGCCAGCAGCCAAGTAGAAGGTAGCCTCTCCTACGAGCAGTACTTC. Translation: CASSQVEGSLSYEQYF.

The chain employs TRBV10-3 and TRBJ2-1; TRBD1 matches at 7 bases. Losses at the gene ends were 2 bases for V and 9 bases for J; bases not matched to a gene: 4. CDR1 ENHRY and CDR2 SYGVKD come from the germline V gene. This CDR3 spans 13 amino acids. CDR3 region: CAISENRGGEQFF. Here the CDR3 DNA reads TGTGCCATCAGTGAGAACAGGGGTGGTGAGCAGTTCTTC.

The CDR3 bases are TGTGCCAGCAGTGTGGCCGACAGGGCTGAAGCTTTCTTT. Translated: CASSVADRAEAFF. The gene calls are TRBV2 and TRBJ1-1; 7 bases align to TRBD1. Germline trimming cut 4 bases from V and 6 bases from J; bases unmatched to any gene: 5. Germline V gene lookup returns CDR1 SNHLY and CDR2 FYNNEI. CDR3 length: 13 residues.

CDR3 bases: TGTGCCAGCAGTGAACCGAGCACGGAGTATGGCTACACCTTC. Translated, it gives CASSEPSTEYGYTF. The rearrangement uses TRBV2 and TRBJ1-2; D remains unclear. The ends were cut back, 2 bases at V and 5 bases at J, with 12 bases in the middle. Germline CDR1 reads SNHLY; CDR2 reads FYNNEI. The CDR3 consists of 14 residues.

The chain combines TRBV4-3 with TRBJ2-5; D perhaps matches TRBD1 (5 bases). V was trimmed by 0 bases and J by 5 bases, leaving 13 bases between them. Per the germline V gene, CDR1 is LGHNA and CDR2 is YSLEER. CDR3 length: 15 residues. The CDR3 protein is CASSQDPDREETQYF. CDR3 in DNA: TGCGCCAGCAGCCAAGACCCTGACAGAGAGGAGACCCAGTACTTC.

The chain recombines TRBV3-1 (or the pseudogene TRBV3-2) with TRBJ2-1, with D maybe TRBD1 (6 bases). CDR1 is LGHDT and CDR2 is YNNKEL in the germline V gene (reference sequence). V was shortened by 5 bases and J by 10 bases, with 9 bases between the two germline ends. CDR3 size: 11 residues. The CDR3, as DNA: TGTGCCAGCAGCAACAGGGTAGAGCAGTTCTTC. It translates to CASSNRVEQFF.